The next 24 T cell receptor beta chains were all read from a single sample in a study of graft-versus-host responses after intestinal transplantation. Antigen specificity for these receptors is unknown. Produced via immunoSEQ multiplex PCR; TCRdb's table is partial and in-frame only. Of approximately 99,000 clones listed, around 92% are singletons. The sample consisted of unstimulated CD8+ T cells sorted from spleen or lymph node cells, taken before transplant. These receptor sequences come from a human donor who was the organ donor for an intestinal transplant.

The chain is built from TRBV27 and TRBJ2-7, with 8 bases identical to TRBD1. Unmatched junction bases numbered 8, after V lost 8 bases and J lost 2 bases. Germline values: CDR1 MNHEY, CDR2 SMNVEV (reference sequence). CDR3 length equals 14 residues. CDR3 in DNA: TGTGCCAGCTCCCGAGGGACAGGACCCTACGAGCAGTACTTC. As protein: CASSRGTGPYEQYF.

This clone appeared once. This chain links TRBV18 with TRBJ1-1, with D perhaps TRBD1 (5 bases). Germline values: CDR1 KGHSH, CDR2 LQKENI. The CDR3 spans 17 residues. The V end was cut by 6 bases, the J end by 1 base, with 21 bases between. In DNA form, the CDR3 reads TGTGCCAGCTCTCCTCCACTTCAGACAGTGACGAACACTGAAGCTTTCTTT. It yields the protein CASSPPLQTVTNTEAFF. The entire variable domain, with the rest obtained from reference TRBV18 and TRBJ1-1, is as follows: NAGVMQNPRHLVRRRGQEARLRCSPMKGHSHVYWYRQLPEEGLKFMVYLQKENIIDESGMPKERFSAEFPKEGPSILRIQQVVRGDSAAYFCASSPPLQTVTNTEAFFGQGTRLTVV.

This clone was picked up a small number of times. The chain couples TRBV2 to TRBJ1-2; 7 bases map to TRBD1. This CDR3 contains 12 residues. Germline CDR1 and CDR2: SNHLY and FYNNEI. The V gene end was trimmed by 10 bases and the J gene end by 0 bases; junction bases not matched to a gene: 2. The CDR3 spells CAKGTANYGYTF. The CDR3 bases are TGTGCCAAAGGGACAGCTAACTATGGCTACACCTTC. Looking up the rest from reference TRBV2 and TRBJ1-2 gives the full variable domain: EPEVTQTPSHQVTQMGQEVILRCVPISNHLYFYWYRQILGQKVEFLVSFYNNEISEKSEIFDDQFSVERPDGSNFTLKIRSTKLEDSAMYFCAKGTANYGYTFGSGTRLTVV.

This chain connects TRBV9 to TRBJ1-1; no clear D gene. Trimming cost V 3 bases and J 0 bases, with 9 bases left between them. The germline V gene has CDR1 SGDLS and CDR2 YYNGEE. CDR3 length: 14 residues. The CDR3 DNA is TGTGCCAGCAGCGAGAGGGCCTTGAACACTGAAGCTTTCTTT. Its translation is CASSERALNTEAFF.

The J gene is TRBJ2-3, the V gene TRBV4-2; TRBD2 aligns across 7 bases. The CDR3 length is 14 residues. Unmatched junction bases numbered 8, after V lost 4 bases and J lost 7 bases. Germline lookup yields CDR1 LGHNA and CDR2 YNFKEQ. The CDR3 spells CASSPGLEVNTQYF. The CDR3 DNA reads TGTGCCAGCAGCCCCGGACTAGAAGTAAATACGCAGTATTTT.

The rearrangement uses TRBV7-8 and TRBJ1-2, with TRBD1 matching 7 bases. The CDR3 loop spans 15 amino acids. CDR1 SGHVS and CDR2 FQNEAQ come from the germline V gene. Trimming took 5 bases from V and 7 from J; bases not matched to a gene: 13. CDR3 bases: TGTGCCAGCAGCCCGGAGGGGGCAGGGAAAGGTGGCTACACCTTC. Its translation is CASSPEGAGKGGYTF. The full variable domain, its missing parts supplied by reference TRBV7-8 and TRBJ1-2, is GAGVSQSPRYKVAKRGQDVALRCDPISGHVSLFWYQQALGQGPEFLTYFQNEAQLDKSGLPSDRFFAERPEGSVSTLKIQRTQQEDSAVYLCASSPEGAGKGGYTFGSGTRLTVV.

CDR3 residues: CASSPTSGGYYEQYF. The CDR3 bases are TGTGCCAGCAGCCCAACTAGCGGGGGGTACTACGAGCAGTACTTC. This chain connects TRBV6-5 to TRBJ2-7; TRBD2 agrees at 12 bases. Trimming at V came to 6 bases and at J to 3 bases, leaving 6 bases not matched to a gene. Germline assignment: CDR1 MNHEY and CDR2 SVGAGI. This CDR3 has 15 amino acids.

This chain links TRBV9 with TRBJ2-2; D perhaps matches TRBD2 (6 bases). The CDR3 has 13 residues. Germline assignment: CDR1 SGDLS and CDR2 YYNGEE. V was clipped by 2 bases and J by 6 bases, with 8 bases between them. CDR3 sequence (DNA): TGTGCCAGCAGCGTGTGGAGGGCCGGGGAGCTGTTTTTT. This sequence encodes CASSVWRAGELFF.

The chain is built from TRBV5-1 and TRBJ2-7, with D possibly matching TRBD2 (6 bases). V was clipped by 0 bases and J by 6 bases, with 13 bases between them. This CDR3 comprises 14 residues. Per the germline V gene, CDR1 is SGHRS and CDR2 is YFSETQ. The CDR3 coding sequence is TGCGCCAGCAGCTTGGCTCGCGGGGTGTCCGAGCAGTACTTC. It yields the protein CASSLARGVSEQYF.

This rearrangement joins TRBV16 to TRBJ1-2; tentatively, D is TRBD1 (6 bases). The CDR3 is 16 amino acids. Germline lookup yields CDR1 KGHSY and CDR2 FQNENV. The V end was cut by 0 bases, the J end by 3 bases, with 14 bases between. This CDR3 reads CASSQSPQGSDYGYTF. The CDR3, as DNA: TGTGCCAGCAGCCAATCTCCGCAGGGGAGTGACTATGGCTACACCTTC.

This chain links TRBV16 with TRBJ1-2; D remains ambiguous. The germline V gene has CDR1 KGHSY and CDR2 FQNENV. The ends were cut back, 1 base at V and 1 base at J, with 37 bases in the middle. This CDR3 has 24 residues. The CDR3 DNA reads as TGTGCCAGCAGCCAATACTTAGGTGGTTGGGCAGGCCCGACCAACCCTCTGCATAACTATGGCTACACCTTC. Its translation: CASSQYLGGWAGPTNPLHNYGYTF.

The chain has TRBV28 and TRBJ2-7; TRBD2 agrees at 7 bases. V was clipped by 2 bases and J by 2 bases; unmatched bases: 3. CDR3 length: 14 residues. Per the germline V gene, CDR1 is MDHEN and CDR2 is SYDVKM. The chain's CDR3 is CASSLPAGPYEQYF. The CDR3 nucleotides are TGTGCCAGCAGTTTACCAGCGGGGCCCTACGAGCAGTACTTC.

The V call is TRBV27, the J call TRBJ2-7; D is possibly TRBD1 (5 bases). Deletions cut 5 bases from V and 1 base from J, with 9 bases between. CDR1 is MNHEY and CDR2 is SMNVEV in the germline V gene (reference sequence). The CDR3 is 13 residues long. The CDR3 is CASSPRQSYEQYF. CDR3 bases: TGTGCCAGCAGTCCCAGACAGTCCTACGAGCAGTACTTC.

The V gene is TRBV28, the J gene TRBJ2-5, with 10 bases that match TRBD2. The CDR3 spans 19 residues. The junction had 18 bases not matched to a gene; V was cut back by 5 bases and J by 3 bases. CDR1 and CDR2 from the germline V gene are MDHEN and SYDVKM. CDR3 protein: CASSPPGHLKAGGEETQYF. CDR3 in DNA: TGTGCCAGCAGTCCCCCAGGTCACCTTAAAGCGGGGGGGGAAGAGACCCAGTACTTC. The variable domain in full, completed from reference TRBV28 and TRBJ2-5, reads DVKVTQSSRYLVKRTGEKVFLECVQDMDHENMFWYRQDPGLGLRLIYFSYDVKMKEKGDIPEGYSVSREKKERFSLILESASTNQTSMYLCASSPPGHLKAGGEETQYFGPGTRLLVL.

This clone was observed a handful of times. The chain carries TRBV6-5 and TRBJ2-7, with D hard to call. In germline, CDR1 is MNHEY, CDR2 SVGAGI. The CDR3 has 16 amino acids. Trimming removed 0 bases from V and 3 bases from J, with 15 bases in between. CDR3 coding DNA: TGTGCCAGCAGTTACTCAACTCTCACCCTTTACTACGAGCAGTACTTC. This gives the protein CASSYSTLTLYYEQYF.

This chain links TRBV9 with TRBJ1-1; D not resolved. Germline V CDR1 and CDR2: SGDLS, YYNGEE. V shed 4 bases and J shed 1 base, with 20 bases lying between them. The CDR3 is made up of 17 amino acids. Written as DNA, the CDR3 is TGTGCCAGCAGCCCCAAGGGAGTTTTTTTCCGGAACACTGAAGCTTTCTTT. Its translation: CASSPKGVFFRNTEAFF.

CDR3 amino acids: CASRPSGRAGDTQYF. In nucleotides, the CDR3 is TGTGCCAGCAGACCTAGCGGGAGGGCTGGAGATACGCAGTATTTT. The chain joins TRBV2 to TRBJ2-3; TRBD2 aligns across 12 bases. The germline V gene encodes CDR1 SNHLY and CDR2 FYNNEI. The CDR3 consists of 15 residues. The J segment lost 5 bases and the V segment lost 6 bases, leaving 6 bases of the junction unmatched.

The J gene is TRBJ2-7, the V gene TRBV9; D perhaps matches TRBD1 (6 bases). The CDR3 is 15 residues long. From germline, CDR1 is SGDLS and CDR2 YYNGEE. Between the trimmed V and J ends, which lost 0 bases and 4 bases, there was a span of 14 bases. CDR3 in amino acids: CASSVGTGFVYEQYF. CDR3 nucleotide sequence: TGTGCCAGCAGCGTAGGAACAGGGTTCGTATACGAGCAGTACTTC.

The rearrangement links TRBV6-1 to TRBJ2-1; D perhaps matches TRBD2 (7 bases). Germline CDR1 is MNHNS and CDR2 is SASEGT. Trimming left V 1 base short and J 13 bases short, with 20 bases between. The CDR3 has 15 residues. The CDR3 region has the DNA TGTGCCAGCAGTGAAGGGAGGGGGGGCCTGGGTCGTCAGTTCTTC. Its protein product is CASSEGRGGLGRQFF.

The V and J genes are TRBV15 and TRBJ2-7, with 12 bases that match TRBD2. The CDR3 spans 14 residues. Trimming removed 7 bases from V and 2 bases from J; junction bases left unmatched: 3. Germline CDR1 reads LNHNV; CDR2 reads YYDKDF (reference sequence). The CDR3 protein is CATTRTSGAYEQYF. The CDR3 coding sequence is TGTGCCACCACCAGGACTAGCGGGGCCTACGAGCAGTACTTC.

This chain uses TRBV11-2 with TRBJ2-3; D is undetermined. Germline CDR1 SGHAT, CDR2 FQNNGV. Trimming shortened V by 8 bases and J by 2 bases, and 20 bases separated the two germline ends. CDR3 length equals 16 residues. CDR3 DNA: TGTGCCAGCGAAAATCCGTACAGCCATAACACAGATACGCAGTATTTT. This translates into CASENPYSHNTDTQYF.

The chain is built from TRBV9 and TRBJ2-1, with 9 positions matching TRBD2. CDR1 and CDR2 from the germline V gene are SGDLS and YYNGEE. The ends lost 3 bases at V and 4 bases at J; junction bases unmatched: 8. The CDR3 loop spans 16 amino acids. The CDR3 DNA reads TGTGCCAGCAGCGGTGAGACTAGCGGACAATACAATGAGCAGTTCTTC. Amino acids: CASSGETSGQYNEQFF.

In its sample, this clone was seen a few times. CDR3 sequence: CSVRIGREQYF. In nucleotides, the CDR3 is TGCAGCGTCCGAATTGGCCGCGAGCAGTACTTC. This sequence joins TRBV29-1 and TRBJ2-7, with no clear D. Between the trimmed V and J ends, which lost 6 bases and 6 bases, there was a span of 12 bases. Germline values: CDR1 SQVTM, CDR2 ANQGSEA. The CDR3 runs 11 residues.

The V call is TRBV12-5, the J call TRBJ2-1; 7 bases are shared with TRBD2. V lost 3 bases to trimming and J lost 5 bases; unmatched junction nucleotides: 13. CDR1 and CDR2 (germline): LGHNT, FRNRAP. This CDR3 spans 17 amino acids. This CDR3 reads CASGFMRGGSSNNEQFF. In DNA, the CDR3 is TGTGCTAGTGGTTTTATGCGGGGCGGGAGTTCCAACAATGAGCAGTTCTTC. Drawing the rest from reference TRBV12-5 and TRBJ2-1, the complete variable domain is DARVTQTPRHKVTEMGQEVTMRCQPILGHNTVFWYRQTMMQGLELLAYFRNRAPLDDSGMPKDRFSAEMPDATLATLKIQPSEPRDSAVYFCASGFMRGGSSNNEQFFGPGTRLTVL.